Below, 2 T cell receptor beta chains from the same sample are listed, as sequenced in a study of cytomegalovirus exposure and HLA in healthy donors. PCR primers comprised 60 Vbeta and 13 Jbeta primers. Sequencing was performed with immunoSEQ multiplex PCR; in TCRdb, only in-frame clones are kept and a portion is missing. The profile shows about 140,000 clones, about 78% of them singletons. Source material: PBMCs. The receptors were gathered from a man aged 35 to 55 in good health and CMV-seropositive.

The chain recombines TRBV9 with TRBJ1-2, with 8 bases matching TRBD1. V was clipped by 2 bases and J by 3 bases; unmatched bases: 12. This CDR3 has 17 amino acids. CDR1 is SGDLS, CDR2 YYNGEE, per germline. The CDR3 loop reads CASSVSKYRGGDYGYTF. In DNA form, the CDR3 reads TGTGCCAGCAGCGTTTCAAAATACAGGGGGGGGGACTATGGCTACACCTTC.

This chain uses TRBV7-2 with TRBJ2-1; TRBD2 matches at 8 bases. The CDR3 extends over 15 amino acids. V lost 7 bases, J lost 4 bases, and 9 bases stayed unmatched. Germline V lookup: CDR1 SGHTA, CDR2 FQGNSA. The CDR3 sequence: CASTPRAGGYNEQFF. The CDR3 region has the DNA TGTGCCAGCACCCCCCGGGCGGGGGGTTACAATGAGCAGTTCTTC.